These 22 T cell receptor beta chains share one sample of origin, sequenced in a study of Ad26.COV2.S vaccination and SARS-CoV-2 variants. The repertoire was sequenced with immunoSEQ multiplex PCR; TCRdb's copy has only in-frame clones and lacks some. The table includes 350,000 to 450,000 clones, 80% to 95% detected once. Treatment defined: about 20 received Ad26.COV2.S at low or high dose, single or two shots; roughly five received placebo; per-sample allocation not given. Day 63 following the first vaccine or placebo injection was when the samples were taken. The input for sequencing was peripheral blood, taken in a trial of Ad26.COV2.S vaccine versus placebo. Source of these receptors: a person aged 18 to 59 who received the Ad26.COV2.S COVID-19 vaccine or a placebo.

This chain joins TRBV9 and TRBJ2-3; TRBD2 matches 7 bases. Germline CDR1 SGDLS, CDR2 YYNGEE. Losses at the gene ends were 3 bases for V and 2 bases for J; bases not matched to a gene: 12. The CDR3 length is 17 residues. The CDR3 nucleotides read TGTGCCAGCAGCGACCGTAGCAGCGGGGCGTCCACAGATACGCAGTATTTT. Residues: CASSDRSSGASTDTQYF.

This chain connects TRBV18 to TRBJ1-1; D might be TRBD1 (5 bases). The V gene lost 5 bases and the J gene lost 1 base, with 8 bases spanning the gap. CDR1 KGHSH and CDR2 LQKENI come from the germline V gene. The CDR3 runs to 13 residues. CDR3 in amino acids: CASSLGGNTEAFF. The CDR3 nucleotides read TGTGCCAGCTCATTGGGGGGGAACACTGAAGCTTTCTTT.

The V gene is TRBV9, the J gene TRBJ1-4; possible D gene TRBD1, 5 bases. V was shortened by 7 bases and J by 6 bases, with 19 bases between the two germline ends. CDR1 is SGDLS, CDR2 YYNGEE, per germline. The CDR3 length is 15 residues. The CDR3 DNA follows: TGTGCCAGCGGTCCCCGCGGGACGCCCGATGAAAAACTGTTTTTT. The encoded protein is CASGPRGTPDEKLFF. Looking up the rest from reference TRBV9 and TRBJ1-4 gives the full variable domain: DSGVTQTPKHLITATGQRVTLRCSPRSGDLSVYWYQQSLDQGLQFLIQYYNGEERAKGNILERFSAQQFPDLHSELNLSSLELGDSALYFCASGPRGTPDEKLFFGSGTQLSVL.

The V gene is TRBV12-5, the J gene TRBJ1-1; unclear D gene. This CDR3 region has 14 residues. Germline V CDR1 and CDR2: LGHNT, FRNRAP. The germline V and J ends were trimmed by 5 bases and 4 bases, with 14 bases remaining between them. The CDR3 bases are TGTGCTAGTGGTCCGGACCTCGGGCCCACTGAAGCTTTCTTT. This translates into CASGPDLGPTEAFF.

The chain recombines TRBV6-5 with TRBJ2-7; either TRBD1 or TRBD2 may fit D (5 bases each). V was trimmed by 8 bases and J by 6 bases, leaving 14 bases between them. The CDR3 extends over 12 amino acids. Germline V gene sequence: CDR1 MNHEY, CDR2 SVGAGI. CDR3 residues: CASSMGRSEQYF. As DNA, the CDR3 is TGTGCCAGCTCGATGGGACGGAGCGAGCAGTACTTC.

The sample holds one count of this clone. This rearrangement joins TRBV4-3 to TRBJ1-6; TRBD1 matches 9 bases. This CDR3 has 16 residues. CDR1 is LGHNA and CDR2 is YSLEER in the germline V gene. The V segment lost 0 bases and the J segment 5 bases; nucleotides outside the gene matches: 2. In nucleotides, the CDR3 is TGCGCCAGCAGCCAAGAATGGACAGGGGATAATTCACCCCTCCACTTT. Amino acid sequence: CASSQEWTGDNSPLHF.

This clone occurred once. V usage is TRBV5-1 and J usage is TRBJ2-1; TRBD2 matches 9 bases. This CDR3 region has 16 residues. CDR1 is SGHRS, CDR2 YFSETQ, per germline. After removal of 0 bases from V and 2 bases from J, the junction contained 3 bases not matched to a gene. In DNA form, the CDR3 reads TGCGCCAGCAGCTTGGGTGCTAGCGGGACCTACAATGAGCAGTTCTTC. Translation: CASSLGASGTYNEQFF.

The chain links TRBV5-1 to TRBJ1-4; possible D gene TRBD1, 5 bases. Germline lookup yields CDR1 SGHRS and CDR2 YFSETQ. V gave up 0 bases and J gave up 2 bases, with 11 bases separating them. The CDR3 is 16 residues long. The CDR3 reads CASSLGQRLTNEKLFF. In DNA, the CDR3 is TGCGCCAGCAGCTTGGGACAGCGGTTGACTAATGAAAAACTGTTTTTT.

This chain links TRBV28 with TRBJ2-4; 7 positions match TRBD1. Trimming removed 6 bases from V and 3 bases from J; junction bases left unmatched: 11. Looked up from germline, CDR1 is MDHEN and CDR2 is SYDVKM. The CDR3 contains 16 residues. The CDR3 protein is CASSHRGGRDKNIQYF. In DNA, the CDR3 is TGTGCCAGCAGCCACAGGGGTGGCAGGGACAAAAACATTCAGTACTTC.

V gene TRBV5-1 combines with J gene TRBJ1-3, with D uncertain. From germline, CDR1 is SGHRS and CDR2 YFSETQ. This CDR3 has 16 residues. V lost 3 bases to trimming and J lost 0 bases, with 13 bases between them. CDR3 coding DNA: TGCGCCAGCAGCTCAAGGGAAATAAGCTCTGGAAACACCATATATTTT. Translated: CASSSREISSGNTIYF.

This chain joins TRBV9 and TRBJ1-5; 8 bases align to TRBD1. The CDR3 sequence is 16 residues long. Germline V lookup: CDR1 SGDLS, CDR2 YYNGEE. V lost 3 bases and J lost 2; bases outside the gene matches: 7. CDR3 in DNA: TGTGCCAGCAGCGGTCTAGTGGGACAGGGCAATCAGCCCCAGCATTTT. As protein: CASSGLVGQGNQPQHF.

This clone showed up just once. The chain employs TRBV11-2 and TRBJ2-6; D is unclear. CDR1 is SGHAT, CDR2 FQNNGV, per germline. Trimming took 3 bases from V and 0 from J, leaving 6 bases between them. This CDR3 is built from 15 residues. CDR3 protein: CASSFRLSGANVLTF. The CDR3 bases are TGTGCCAGCAGCTTTAGGCTCTCTGGGGCCAACGTCCTGACTTTC.

V usage is TRBV4-3 and J usage is TRBJ2-2; D unresolved. V shed 0 bases and J shed 8 bases, with 19 bases lying between them. CDR3 length: 17 residues. Germline-derived CDR1 and CDR2 are LGHNA and YSLEER. As DNA, the CDR3 is TGCGCCAGCAGCCAAGATTTCGCGGATGGGCTGAGGGGGGAGCTGTTTTTT. Translated: CASSQDFADGLRGELFF.

The chain couples TRBV27 to TRBJ2-1, with 8 positions matching TRBD1. With 6 bases clipped from V and 7 bases from J, the junction kept 14 bases outside the gene matches. Germline CDR1 is MNHEY and CDR2 is SMNVEV (reference sequence). This CDR3 is 16 amino acids long. CDR3 amino acids: CASRARQGRRGNEQFF. The CDR3 region has the DNA TGTGCCAGCAGGGCCCGACAGGGGCGGCGAGGAAATGAGCAGTTCTTC.

This clone was observed a few times. The chain joins TRBV15 to TRBJ1-1; D unclear. CDR3 length equals 15 residues. Germline CDR1 LNHNV, CDR2 YYDKDF (reference sequence). Trimming pared 0 bases from V and 1 base from J, leaving 9 bases between. CDR3 coding DNA: TGTGCCACCAGCAGAGATGGTCGGACGAACACTGAAGCTTTCTTT. Its translation is CATSRDGRTNTEAFF. Using reference TRBV15 and TRBJ1-1 for the parts outside the CDR3, the full variable domain is DAMVIQNPRYQVTQFGKPVTLSCSQTLNHNVMYWYQQKSSQAPKLLFHYYDKDFNNEADTPDNFQSRRPNTSFCFLDIRSPGLGDTAMYLCATSRDGRTNTEAFFGQGTRLTVV.

V usage is TRBV4-1 and J usage is TRBJ2-7; 8 bases agree with TRBD1. CDR1 MGHRA and CDR2 YSYEKL come from the germline V gene. Losses at the gene ends were 8 bases for V and 4 bases for J; bases not matched to a gene: 7. The CDR3 spans 13 residues. The CDR3 spells CASGPGQGYEQYF. The CDR3 region has the DNA TGCGCCAGCGGTCCAGGACAGGGTTACGAGCAGTACTTC.

Turning to this clone: This sample also contains other DNA sequences that code for the same CDR3. This chain joins TRBV7-2 and TRBJ1-5; D is unclear. This CDR3 has 13 residues. Germline CDR1 and CDR2: SGHTA and FQGNSA. Trimming took off 0 bases at V and 4 bases at J, with 4 bases between the two ends. In DNA, the CDR3 is TGTGCCAGCAGCTTAGCCCGAAATCAGCCCCAGCATTTT. Encoded protein: CASSLARNQPQHF.

The rearrangement links TRBV6-6 to TRBJ2-7; 8 nucleotides agree with TRBD1. Germline CDR1 reads MNHNY; CDR2 reads SVGAGI (reference sequence). This CDR3 region has 15 residues. The V gene end was trimmed by 2 bases and the J gene end by 3 bases; junction bases not matched to a gene: 6. The DNA for the CDR3 is TGTGCCAGCAGTTACGCCGGGACAGGAAACTACGAGCAGTACTTC. Its translation: CASSYAGTGNYEQYF.

The chain combines TRBV29-1 with TRBJ2-7; TRBD2 might be the D (5 bases). V was shortened by 7 bases and J by 6 bases, with 22 bases between the two germline ends. This CDR3 contains 14 residues. Germline CDR1 and CDR2: SQVTM and ANQGSEA. The DNA for the CDR3 is TGCAGCGCGGCGGCTGGCGGGCCCTTAACCGAGCAGTACTTC. Protein product: CSAAAGGPLTEQYF.

J is TRBJ2-7 and V is TRBV5-4; possible D gene TRBD1, 7 bases. The CDR3 sequence is 14 residues long. The germline V gene has CDR1 SGHNT and CDR2 YYREEE (reference sequence). Trimming took off 0 bases at V and 4 bases at J, with 11 bases between the two ends. CDR3 sequence reads: CASSLGRGLYEQYF. The DNA for the CDR3 is TGTGCCAGCAGCTTGGGGAGGGGGCTTTACGAGCAGTACTTC.

The chain combines TRBV4-1 with TRBJ1-6, with 7 bases fitting TRBD1. Germline CDR1 MGHRA, CDR2 YSYEKL. V trimming: 1 base; J trimming: 3 bases; junction bases outside the gene matches: 6. This CDR3 contains 17 residues. CDR3 sequence: CASSQVRQGGYNSPLHF. The CDR3 DNA reads as TGCGCCAGCAGCCAAGTGCGACAGGGAGGCTATAATTCACCCCTCCACTTT.

The rearrangement links TRBV6-1 to TRBJ2-3; the D call may be TRBD1 or TRBD2 (6 bases each). Germline lookup yields CDR1 MNHNS and CDR2 SASEGT. Trimming pared 0 bases from V and 4 bases from J, leaving 14 bases between. CDR3 length: 16 residues. Here the CDR3 reads CASSEAPRGGADTQYF. CDR3 in DNA: TGTGCCAGCAGTGAAGCCCCCAGGGGAGGAGCAGATACGCAGTATTTT.